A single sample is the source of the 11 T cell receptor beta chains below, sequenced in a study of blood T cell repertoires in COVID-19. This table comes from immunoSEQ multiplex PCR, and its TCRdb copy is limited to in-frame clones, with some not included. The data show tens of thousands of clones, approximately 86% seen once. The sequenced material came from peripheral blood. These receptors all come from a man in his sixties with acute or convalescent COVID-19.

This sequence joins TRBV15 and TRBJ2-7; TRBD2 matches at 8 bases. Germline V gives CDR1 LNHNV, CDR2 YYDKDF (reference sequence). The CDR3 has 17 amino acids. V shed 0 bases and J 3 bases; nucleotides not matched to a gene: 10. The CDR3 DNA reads TGTGCCACCAGCAGAGAGGCGACACTTGGGACTAGCTACGAGCAGTACTTC. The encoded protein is CATSREATLGTSYEQYF.

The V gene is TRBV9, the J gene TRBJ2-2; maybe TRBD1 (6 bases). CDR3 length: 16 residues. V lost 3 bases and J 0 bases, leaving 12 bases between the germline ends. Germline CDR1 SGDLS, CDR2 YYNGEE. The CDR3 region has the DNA TGTGCCAGCAGCGCCCAGACAGGAGCGAACACCGGGGAGCTGTTTTTT. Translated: CASSAQTGANTGELFF. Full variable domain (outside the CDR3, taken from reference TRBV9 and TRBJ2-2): DSGVTQTPKHLITATGQRVTLRCSPRSGDLSVYWYQQSLDQGLQFLIQYYNGEERAKGNILERFSAQQFPDLHSELNLSSLELGDSALYFCASSAQTGANTGELFFGEGSRLTVL.

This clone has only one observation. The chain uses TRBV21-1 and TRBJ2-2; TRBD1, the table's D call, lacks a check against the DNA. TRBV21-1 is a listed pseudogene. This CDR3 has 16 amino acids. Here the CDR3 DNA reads TGTGCCAGCCGACAGGGGGCCACCTTGAACACCGGGGAGCTGTTTTTT. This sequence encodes CASRQGATLNTGELFF.

The CDR3 DNA follows: TGTGCCAGCAGCTCCGTCAGCGGGAGGGTTCTAGATACGCAGTATTTT. This gives the protein CASSSVSGRVLDTQYF. The chain joins TRBV7-2 to TRBJ2-3; TRBD2 matches at 10 bases. CDR3 length: 16 residues. Germline V gives CDR1 SGHTA, CDR2 FQGNSA. V gave up 4 bases and J gave up 5 bases; unmatched junction bases: 9.

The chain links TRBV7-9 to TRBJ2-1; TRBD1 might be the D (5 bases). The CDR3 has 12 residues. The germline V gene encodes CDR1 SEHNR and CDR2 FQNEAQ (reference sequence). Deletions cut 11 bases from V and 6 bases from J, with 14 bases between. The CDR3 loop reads CACLLRGNEQFF. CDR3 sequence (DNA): TGTGCCTGTCTATTAAGGGGCAATGAGCAGTTCTTC.

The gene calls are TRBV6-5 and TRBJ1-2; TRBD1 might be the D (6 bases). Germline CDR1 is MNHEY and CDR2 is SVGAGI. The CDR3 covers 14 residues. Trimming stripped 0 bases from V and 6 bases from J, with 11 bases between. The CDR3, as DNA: TGTGCCAGCAGTTACTCGGCAGGGGTGAATGGCTACACCTTC. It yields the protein CASSYSAGVNGYTF.

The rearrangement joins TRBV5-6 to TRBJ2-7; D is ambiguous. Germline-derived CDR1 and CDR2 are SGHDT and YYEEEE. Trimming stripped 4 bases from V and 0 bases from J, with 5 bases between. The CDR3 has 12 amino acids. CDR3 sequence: CASSGSSYEQYF. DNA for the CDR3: TGTGCCAGCAGCGGCAGCTCCTACGAGCAGTACTTC.

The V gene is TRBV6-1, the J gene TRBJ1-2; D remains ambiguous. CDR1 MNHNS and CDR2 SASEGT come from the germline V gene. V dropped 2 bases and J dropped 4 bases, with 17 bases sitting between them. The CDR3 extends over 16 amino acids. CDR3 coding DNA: TGTGCCAGCAGTGAAATAGGAGGAAAGAGGTCCTATGGCTACACCTTC. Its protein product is CASSEIGGKRSYGYTF.

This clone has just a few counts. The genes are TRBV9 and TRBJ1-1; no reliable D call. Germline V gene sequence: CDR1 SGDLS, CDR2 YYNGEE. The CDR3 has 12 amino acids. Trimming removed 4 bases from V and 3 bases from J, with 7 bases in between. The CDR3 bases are TGTGCCAGCAGCCCAGAAGACACTGAAGCTTTCTTT. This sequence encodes CASSPEDTEAFF. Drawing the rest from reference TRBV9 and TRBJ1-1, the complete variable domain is DSGVTQTPKHLITATGQRVTLRCSPRSGDLSVYWYQQSLDQGLQFLIQYYNGEERAKGNILERFSAQQFPDLHSELNLSSLELGDSALYFCASSPEDTEAFFGQGTRLTVV.

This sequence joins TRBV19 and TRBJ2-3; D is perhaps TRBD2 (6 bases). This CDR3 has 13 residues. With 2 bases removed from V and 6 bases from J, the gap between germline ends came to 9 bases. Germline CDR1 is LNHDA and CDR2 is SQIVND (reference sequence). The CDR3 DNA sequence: TGTGCCAGTAGTATAAGCGGAGGGGATACGCAGTATTTT. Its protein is CASSISGGDTQYF.

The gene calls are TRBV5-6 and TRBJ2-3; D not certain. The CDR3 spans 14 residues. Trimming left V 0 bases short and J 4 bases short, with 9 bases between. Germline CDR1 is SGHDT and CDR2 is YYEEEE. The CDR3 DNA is TGTGCCAGCAGCTTGGTGGCAGTCCCAGATACGCAGTATTTT. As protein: CASSLVAVPDTQYF.